One and the same sample provided the 17 T cell receptor beta chains below, sequenced in a study of cytomegalovirus exposure and HLA in healthy donors. 13 Jbeta primers and 60 Vbeta primers were used for the PCR. The protocol was immunoSEQ multiplex PCR, while the TCRdb copy is restricted to in-frame clones and leaves out a portion. The data show roughly 110,000 clones, with around 82% seen just once and about 1.6% held by the top ten. Sequencing used PBMCs. The receptors were sampled from a middle-aged man in good health and CMV-seronegative.

The chain combines TRBV6-1 with TRBJ2-5; 9 nucleotides agree with TRBD1. V shed 4 bases, J shed 3 bases, and the junction held 6 bases outside the gene matches. The CDR3 has 15 residues. Germline CDR1 is MNHNS and CDR2 is SASEGT. CDR3 residues: CASSVIGTGKETQYF. The CDR3, as DNA: TGTGCCAGCAGTGTTATCGGGACAGGGAAAGAGACCCAGTACTTC.

The chain carries TRBV7-2 and TRBJ1-6, with TRBD1 identical over 9 bases. This CDR3 is built from 16 residues. J lost 4 bases, V lost 5 bases, and 6 bases had no gene match. The germline V gene has CDR1 SGHTA and CDR2 FQGNSA. The CDR3 nucleotides are TGTGCCAGCAGCGAGACAGGGGGGATGTATAATTCACCCCTCCACTTT. Protein product: CASSETGGMYNSPLHF.

This clone was detected a few times. This chain connects TRBV7-9 to TRBJ2-3, with TRBD1 matching over 10 bases. The V segment lost 6 bases and the J segment 2 bases; nucleotides outside the gene matches: 5. Per the germline V gene, CDR1 is SEHNR and CDR2 is FQNEAQ (reference sequence). The CDR3 sequence is 15 residues long. DNA for the CDR3: TGTGCCAGCAGAGCCCGACAGGGGGCCACAGATACGCAGTATTTT. Its protein product is CASRARQGATDTQYF.

This clone was counted a single time. The chain combines TRBV11-2 with TRBJ2-5; D is unresolved. Germline CDR1 SGHAT, CDR2 FQNNGV. The CDR3 loop spans 11 amino acids. The V gene lost 3 bases and the J gene lost 5 bases, with 4 bases spanning the gap. The DNA for the CDR3 is TGTGCCAGCAGCTTGGGCGAGACCCAGTACTTC. Amino acid sequence: CASSLGETQYF.

The V and J genes are TRBV6-6 and TRBJ2-1; 7 bases are a match to TRBD2. In germline, CDR1 is MNHNY, CDR2 SVGAGI (reference sequence). The CDR3 is 13 residues long. With 10 bases clipped from V and 8 bases from J, the junction kept 11 bases outside the gene matches. Here the CDR3 DNA reads TGTGCCACCGTTCCGGGGGGAACATATGAGCAGTTCTTC. Translated, it gives CATVPGGTYEQFF.

The chain uses TRBV5-4 and TRBJ2-2, with TRBD1 matching over 7 bases. The CDR3 has 16 amino acids. Germline V lookup: CDR1 SGHNT, CDR2 YYREEE (reference sequence). The ends lost 0 bases at V and 1 base at J; junction bases unmatched: 3. CDR3 loop: CASSLDPGGNTGELFF. In DNA form, the CDR3 reads TGTGCCAGCAGCTTGGATCCAGGGGGGAACACCGGGGAGCTGTTTTTT.

V usage is TRBV28 and J usage is TRBJ1-6; D might be TRBD1 (5 bases). The CDR3 has 19 amino acids. The germline V gene has CDR1 MDHEN and CDR2 SYDVKM. Trimming took 6 bases from V and 9 from J, leaving 30 bases between them. CDR3 coding DNA: TGTGCCAGCAGCCCATTTAGGGTCCTCACAGGAGTTATAGCTTCACCCCTCCACTTT. Protein: CASSPFRVLTGVIASPLHF.

The V and J genes are TRBV29-1 and TRBJ2-1; 8 bases are shared with TRBD2. CDR3 length: 16 amino acids. CDR1 and CDR2 from the germline V gene are SQVTM and ANQGSEA. Trimming at V came to 1 base and at J to 4 bases, leaving 9 bases not matched to a gene. CDR3 nucleotides: TGCAGCGTTGAAGGATTAGGAGCGGGGGCTTACAATGAGCAGTTCTTC. Its protein is CSVEGLGAGAYNEQFF.

This sequence joins TRBV2 and TRBJ1-1; possibly TRBD1 for D (5 bases). The ends were cut back, 7 bases at V and 3 bases at J, with 15 bases in the middle. The CDR3 has 14 amino acids. Per germline, CDR1 SNHLY and CDR2 FYNNEI. In DNA, the CDR3 is TGTGCCAGCATGCCAGGGATGGCCGACACTGAAGCTTTCTTT. This gives the protein CASMPGMADTEAFF.

This clone was seen a handful of times. The CDR3 region is CASRPTGPNTEAFF. CDR3 in DNA: TGCGCCAGCAGACCCACAGGTCCGAACACTGAAGCTTTCTTT. J is TRBJ1-1 and V is TRBV5-1; a possible D gene is TRBD1 (5 bases). The V gene lost 5 bases and the J gene lost 1 base, with 12 bases spanning the gap. The CDR3 is 14 amino acids. Per the germline V gene, CDR1 is SGHRS and CDR2 is YFSETQ. Combining the CDR3 with reference TRBV5-1 and TRBJ1-1 gives the whole variable domain KAGVTQTPRYLIKTRGQQVTLSCSPISGHRSVSWYQQTPGQGLQFLFEYFSETQRNKGNFPGRFSGRQFSNSRSEMNVSTLELGDSALYLCASRPTGPNTEAFFGQGTRLTVV.

The chain links TRBV5-1 to TRBJ2-7; D remains ambiguous. CDR1 and CDR2 from the germline V gene are SGHRS and YFSETQ. This CDR3 comprises 11 residues. Trimming removed 7 bases at V and 4 bases at J, with 9 bases between. The CDR3 sequence: CASRNEYEQYF. CDR3 sequence (DNA): TGCGCCAGCCGAAACGAGTACGAGCAGTACTTC.

This sequence joins TRBV5-1 and TRBJ2-3; tentative D call: TRBD1 (6 bases). CDR3 length equals 14 residues. CDR1 and CDR2 (germline): SGHRS, YFSETQ. Trimming removed 7 bases from V and 5 bases from J, with 17 bases in between. This chain's CDR3 is CASLLGAAGDTQYF. The CDR3 region has the DNA TGCGCCAGCCTGCTGGGGGCGGCCGGAGATACGCAGTATTTT.

The V and J genes are TRBV7-2 and TRBJ1-3; D is unresolved. The CDR3 covers 12 residues. Germline loops: CDR1 SGHTA, CDR2 FQGNSA. The V end was cut by 1 base, the J end by 10 bases, with 8 bases between. The CDR3 loop reads CASSLDGDTIYF. In nucleotides, the CDR3 is TGTGCCAGCAGCTTAGACGGGGATACCATATATTTT.

In DNA form, the CDR3 reads TGTGCCAGCAGCCTTTTCACAGGGAACAATGAGCAGTTCTTC. Protein product: CASSLFTGNNEQFF. The chain recombines TRBV11-2 with TRBJ2-1; D is perhaps TRBD1 (6 bases). Germline assignment: CDR1 SGHAT and CDR2 FQNNGV. The ends were cut back, 5 bases at V and 5 bases at J, with 13 bases in the middle. CDR3 length: 14 residues. Drawing the rest from reference TRBV11-2 and TRBJ2-1, the complete variable domain is EAGVAQSPRYKIIEKRQSVAFWCNPISGHATLYWYQQILGQGPKLLIQFQNNGVVDDSQLPKDRFSAERLKGVDSTLKIQPAKLEDSAVYLCASSLFTGNNEQFFGPGTRLTVL.

V is TRBV5-1 and J is TRBJ2-3; possibly TRBD1 for D (6 bases). The V end was cut by 2 bases, the J end by 4 bases, with 11 bases between. The CDR3 contains 14 residues. Per the germline V gene, CDR1 is SGHRS and CDR2 is YFSETQ. CDR3 protein: CASSFQGPSDTQYF. In nucleotides, the CDR3 is TGCGCCAGCAGCTTTCAGGGGCCCTCAGATACGCAGTATTTT.

The V gene is TRBV6-1, the J gene TRBJ1-2; D might be TRBD1 (5 bases). Trimming pared 1 base from V and 13 bases from J, leaving 16 bases between. Germline CDR1 and CDR2: MNHNS and SASEGT. The CDR3 is 13 amino acids. The CDR3 loop is CASSEVPGLAGTF. CDR3 in DNA: TGTGCCAGCAGTGAAGTTCCAGGGCTGGCTGGCACCTTC.

The gene calls are TRBV11-2 and TRBJ2-2; perhaps TRBD1 as D (6 bases). Germline CDR1 SGHAT, CDR2 FQNNGV. The CDR3 loop spans 15 amino acids. Trimming stripped 2 bases from V and 4 bases from J, with 11 bases between. This CDR3 is CASSLNRAGTGELFF. The CDR3 DNA reads TGTGCCAGCAGCTTAAACAGGGCGGGCACCGGGGAGCTGTTTTTT.